The rows below give T cell receptor beta chains drawn from one sample of a study of a mutant IDH1 vaccine in newly diagnosed glioma. TCRdb's copy holds only in-frame clones and misses some; the assay was immunoSEQ multiplex PCR. The data show 45,000 to 60,000 clones, with about 80% seen just once and 1.5% to 2% held by the top ten. The sequencing used PBMCs, collected from a glioma patient treated with radiotherapy, temozolomide or both. These receptors were collected from a woman aged 40-49 years with glioma. The CDR3 runs from the conserved cysteine through the conserved F or W. Each record gives: clone size, J gene, D gene, V gene, CDR3 protein, CDR3 DNA. D genes are given only for firm matches. Clone size, where shown, is once, few, many, or a class for clones that have expanded.

. TRBJ1-2 . TRBV10-2 CASSAWGGGYTF TGCGCCAGCAGTGCGTGGGGGGGTGGCTACACCTTC
. TRBJ2-1 TRBD2 TRBV30 CAWSRRAGGHDEQFF TGTGCCTGGAGTCGCCGGGCGGGGGGGCACGATGAGCAGTTCTTC
. TRBJ2-3 . TRBV30 CAWAPLAGSTDTQYF TGTGCCTGGGCTCCTCTGGCGGGCTCGACAGATACGCAGTATTTT
. TRBJ2-1 . TRBV5-4 CASAGGLGNEQFF TGTGCCAGCGCCGGAGGGCTAGGCAATGAGCAGTTCTTC
. TRBJ2-1 TRBD1 TRBV25-1 CASSEGQGASSSYNEQFF TGTGCCAGCAGCGAGGGACAGGGGGCGAGCAGCTCCTACAATGAGCAGTTCTTC
few TRBJ1-5 . TRBV10-3 CAISALAANQPQHF TGTGCCATCAGTGCGTTGGCAGCCAATCAGCCCCAGCATTTT
. TRBJ1-1 . TRBV30 CAWSWSWGTEAFF TGTGCCTGGAGTTGGTCCTGGGGCACTGAAGCTTTCTTT
. TRBJ1-1 . TRBV15 CATSSYSLNTEAFF TGTGCCACCAGCAGCTACAGCTTGAACACTGAAGCTTTCTTT
. TRBJ1-4 TRBD1 TRBV14 CASSQVDRGWEKLFF TGTGCCAGCAGCCAAGTTGACAGGGGGTGGGAAAAACTGTTTTTT
. TRBJ2-5 . TRBV6-1 CASRVGGRETQYF TGTGCCAGCCGTGTCGGGGGAAGGGAGACCCAGTACTTC
. TRBJ2-7 . TRBV5-6 CASSLVGHEQYF TGTGCCAGCAGCTTGGTAGGGCACGAGCAGTACTTC
. TRBJ2-7 . TRBV10-2 CASSPAYEQYF TGCGCCAGCAGTCCCGCCTACGAGCAGTACTTC
. TRBJ2-2 TRBD2 TRBV5-1 CASSLQRGGAGELFF TGCGCCAGCAGCTTACAGCGGGGGGGAGCCGGGGAGCTGTTTTTT
few TRBJ1-1 . TRBV13 CASSLGSGWGTTEAFF TGTGCCAGCAGCTTGGGTTCTGGGTGGGGGACGACTGAAGCTTTCTTT
. TRBJ2-2 TRBD1 TRBV25-1 CASSEGTGDTGELFF TGTGCCAGCAGTGAAGGGACAGGGGACACCGGGGAGCTGTTTTTT
. TRBJ1-5 . TRBV18 CASSPPNGGFGNQPQHF TGTGCCAGCTCACCACCGAATGGGGGGTTTGGCAATCAGCCCCAGCATTTT
. TRBJ2-7 TRBD2 TRBV30 CASGGIPYEQYF TGTGCCTCGGGGGGGATCCCCTACGAGCAGTACTTC
few TRBJ1-2 TRBD1 TRBV5-6 CASSPTGFYGYTF TGTGCCAGCAGCCCGACAGGGTTCTATGGCTACACCTTC
. TRBJ2-7 . TRBV6-6 CASSRQDRSHEQYF TGTGCCAGCAGTCGACAAGACCGAAGCCACGAGCAGTACTTC
. TRBJ1-2 TRBD1 TRBV2 CASGTGGNYGYTF TGTGCCAGCGGTACAGGGGGTAACTATGGCTACACCTTC
once TRBJ2-2 . TRBV18 CASSPPGMATGELFF TGTGCCAGCTCACCACCGGGGATGGCCACCGGGGAGCTGTTTTTT
. TRBJ1-2 . TRBV2 CASSAQAGPGGGYTF TGTGCCAGCAGTGCCCAGGCCGGGCCCGGAGGTGGCTACACCTTC
. TRBJ2-7 TRBD1 TRBV7-2 CASINPTGKREQYF TGTGCCAGCATCAACCCGACAGGGAAGAGGGAGCAGTACTTC
. TRBJ1-5 . TRBV7-2 CASSLEGGQGNQPQHF TGTGCCAGCAGCTTAGAGGGGGGACAAGGAAATCAGCCCCAGCATTTT
once TRBJ2-3 TRBD2 TRBV4-3 CASSPSLAGVEDTQYF TGCGCCAGCAGCCCTTCCTTAGCGGGAGTAGAAGATACGCAGTATTTT
. TRBJ2-1 . TRBV6-5 CASSYVPFGDNEQFF TGTGCCAGCAGTTACGTCCCGTTCGGCGACAATGAGCAGTTCTTC
. TRBJ2-5 . TRBV18 CASSPLLAHQETQYF TGTGCCAGCTCACCACTTCTAGCGCACCAAGAGACCCAGTACTTC
. TRBJ1-2 . TRBV15 CATSEGSFGYTF TGTGCCACCAGCGAAGGGTCCTTCGGCTACACCTTC
once TRBJ2-1 . TRBV30 CAWSSTQVQFF TGTGCCTGGAGTTCGACTCAGGTGCAGTTCTTC
once TRBJ2-5 . TRBV7-9 CASSPLRKLQETQYF TGTGCCAGCAGCCCCCTTCGTAAACTGCAAGAGACCCAGTACTTC
. TRBJ2-1 . TRBV6-5 CASSYAEGGINEQFF TGTGCCAGCAGTTACGCCGAGGGGGGAATCAATGAGCAGTTCTTC
. TRBJ2-7 . TRBV7-2 CASSLAPPTGYEQYF TGTGCCAGCAGCTTAGCTCCCCCGACAGGCTACGAGCAGTACTTC
. TRBJ2-5 TRBD1 TRBV5-1 CASSTQGAEIQETQYF TGCGCCAGCAGCACCCAGGGGGCGGAGATTCAAGAGACCCAGTACTTC
. TRBJ1-3 TRBD1 TRBV5-8 CASSFGTDGNTIYF TGTGCCAGCAGCTTTGGGACAGACGGAAACACCATATATTTT
. TRBJ1-2 . TRBV12-5 CASRGWGKRRVDYGYTF TGTGCTAGTAGGGGGTGGGGAAAACGCCGAGTGGACTATGGCTACACCTTC
. TRBJ2-5 TRBD2 TRBV30 CAWSAVAGQGQETQYF TGTGCCTGGAGTGCCGTAGCGGGGCAGGGCCAAGAGACCCAGTACTTC
medium-sized TRBJ1-1 . TRBV4-1 CASSGYTEAFF TGCGCCAGCAGCGGGTACACTGAAGCTTTCTTT
. TRBJ2-7 . TRBV7-2 CASSFGFASGEQYF TGTGCCAGCAGCTTCGGGTTCGCGAGCGGGGAGCAGTACTTC
. TRBJ1-2 TRBD1 TRBV9 CASSSGPPTGSGTF TGTGCCAGCAGCTCAGGCCCCCCGACAGGGTCTGGCACCTTC
. TRBJ2-3 TRBD1 TRBV9 CASSEGSGTAITDTQYF TGTGCCAGCAGCGAGGGGAGTGGGACAGCGATCACAGATACGCAGTATTTT
. TRBJ1-1 . TRBV29-1 CSVDLLRGDTEAFF TGCAGCGTCGACCTACTTAGGGGAGACACTGAAGCTTTCTTT
. TRBJ1-3 . TRBV14 CASSQDRNSLSGNTIYF TGTGCCAGCAGCCAAGATAGGAACAGCCTCTCTGGAAACACCATATATTTT
. TRBJ1-5 . TRBV5-6 CASSLFTGSNQPQHF TGTGCCAGCAGCTTGTTCACAGGAAGCAATCAGCCCCAGCATTTT
. TRBJ1-6 TRBD1 TRBV5-1 CASSPDRGNSPLHF TGCGCCAGCAGCCCGGACAGGGGGAATTCACCCCTCCACTTT
. TRBJ2-5 . TRBV30 CAWSTGARETQYF TGTGCCTGGAGTACGGGGGCGCGAGAGACCCAGTACTTC
. TRBJ2-7 . TRBV11-2 CASSYLPAYEQYF TGTGCCAGCAGCTACCTCCCCGCCTACGAGCAGTACTTC
. TRBJ2-7 TRBD1 TRBV5-1 CASSKTLTGVYEQYF TGCGCCAGCAGCAAGACTTTGACAGGGGTTTACGAGCAGTACTTC